Following are 25 T cell receptor beta chains from one sample sequenced in a study of PD-1 blockade in mismatch repair-deficient tumors. Using immunoSEQ multiplex PCR, the repertoire was profiled, and TCRdb retains in-frame clones only, with some absent. The profile covers 13,000 to 15,000 clones, with around 80% appearing a single time and more than 1.5% taken by the ten largest. Specimen: PBMCs, collected about 15 weeks after starting pembrolizumab. The receptors were gathered from an adult with mismatch repair-deficient cancer.

The chain has TRBV2 and TRBJ2-1, with 8 bases that match TRBD2. The CDR3 spans 12 residues. Germline CDR1 is SNHLY and CDR2 is FYNNEI. V was pared by 6 bases and J by 6 bases, with 1 base of the junction left unmatched. In DNA form, the CDR3 reads TGTGCCAGCAGGGCGGGGGGCAATGAGCAGTTCTTC. Encoded protein: CASRAGGNEQFF.

The V call is TRBV7-8, the J call TRBJ2-2, with 10 bases matching TRBD1. CDR3 length: 17 amino acids. In germline, CDR1 is SGHVS, CDR2 FQNEAQ. J gave up 6 bases and V 4 bases, and 11 bases lay outside the gene matches. CDR3 sequence: CASSSNLGTGVPGELFF. CDR3 DNA sequence: TGTGCCAGCAGCTCTAATCTCGGGACAGGGGTGCCCGGGGAGCTGTTTTTT. The full variable domain, completed using reference TRBV7-8 and TRBJ2-2, is GAGVSQSPRYKVAKRGQDVALRCDPISGHVSLFWYQQALGQGPEFLTYFQNEAQLDKSGLPSDRFFAERPEGSVSTLKIQRTQQEDSAVYLCASSSNLGTGVPGELFFGEGSRLTVL.

On this clone itself: Other DNA sequences in this sample translate to the same CDR3. The J gene is TRBJ2-5, the V gene TRBV5-1, with TRBD1 matching over 10 bases. With 4 bases clipped from V and 3 bases from J, the junction kept 3 bases outside the gene matches. This CDR3 comprises 14 residues. CDR1 and CDR2 from the germline V gene are SGHRS and YFSETQ. The CDR3 spells CASSHGTGEETQYF. DNA of the CDR3: TGCGCCAGCAGCCACGGGACAGGGGAAGAGACCCAGTACTTC.

This rearrangement joins TRBV5-1 to TRBJ2-1; TRBD1 matches at 8 bases. The CDR3 consists of 17 residues. Germline V lookup: CDR1 SGHRS, CDR2 YFSETQ. V was pared by 4 bases and J by 9 bases, with 18 bases of the junction left unmatched. CDR3 bases: TGCGCCAGCAGCCGTTTTCCGGACAGGGCCGGGGGAGGTGAGCAGTTCTTC. Its translation: CASSRFPDRAGGGEQFF.

The genes are TRBV7-2 and TRBJ2-3, with D possibly being TRBD1 (6 bases). Per germline, CDR1 SGHTA and CDR2 FQGNSA. There are 15 residues in the CDR3. Trimming removed 4 bases from V and 2 bases from J, with 13 bases in between. CDR3 sequence reads: CASSSDRSFTDTQYF. The CDR3 DNA is TGTGCCAGCAGCTCCGACAGGAGTTTCACAGATACGCAGTATTTT.

The chain has TRBV2 and TRBJ2-5; a possible D gene is TRBD2 (5 bases). CDR1 SNHLY and CDR2 FYNNEI come from the germline V gene. The CDR3 runs 16 residues. Trimming removed 0 bases at V and 3 bases at J, with 14 bases between. CDR3 nucleotide sequence: TGTGCCAGCAGTGAAGCGGCTGGACTGATCGAAGAGACCCAGTACTTC. It translates to CASSEAAGLIEETQYF.

The chain is built from TRBV28 and TRBJ1-2, with TRBD1 matching 9 bases. The CDR3 is made up of 16 amino acids. Germline V lookup: CDR1 MDHEN, CDR2 SYDVKM. The ends lost 1 base at V and 8 bases at J; junction bases unmatched: 11. In nucleotides, the CDR3 is TGTGCCAGCAGTTTATCTATTCGGGGACAGGGCGGCGGCTACACCTTC. This translates into CASSLSIRGQGGGYTF.

This clone was seen once. The chain combines TRBV10-3 with TRBJ1-1; a possible D gene is TRBD1 (5 bases). CDR3 length equals 14 residues. V was clipped by 5 bases and J by 0 bases, with 10 bases between them. CDR1 and CDR2 (germline): ENHRY, SYGVKD. The CDR3 here is CAISTGLVNTEAFF. CDR3 sequence (DNA): TGTGCCATCAGTACGGGACTGGTGAACACTGAAGCTTTCTTT.

The chain's CDR3 is CASSTVTGNTEAFF. As DNA, the CDR3 is TGTGCCAGCAGCACGGTCACAGGGAACACTGAAGCTTTCTTT. The chain uses TRBV7-6 and TRBJ1-1; D perhaps matches TRBD1 (5 bases). Per the germline V gene, CDR1 is SGHVS and CDR2 is FNYEAQ. The CDR3 consists of 14 residues. The V end was cut by 5 bases, the J end by 1 base, with 11 bases between.

The chain joins TRBV6-5 to TRBJ2-7, with TRBD1 identical over 11 bases. V was clipped by 4 bases and J by 3 bases; unmatched bases: 2. CDR3 length: 14 amino acids. CDR1 MNHEY and CDR2 SVGAGI come from the germline V gene. CDR3 DNA: TGTGCCAGCAGTTGGACAGGGGGCTTCTACGAGCAGTACTTC. It specifies CASSWTGGFYEQYF.

The V and J genes are TRBV5-4 and TRBJ2-2; 11 bases agree with TRBD2. Per the germline V gene, CDR1 is SGHNT and CDR2 is YYREEE (reference sequence). The CDR3 loop spans 15 amino acids. After removal of 7 bases from V and 1 base from J, the junction contained 3 bases not matched to a gene. The CDR3 protein is CASSGLAGNTGELFF. DNA for the CDR3: TGTGCCAGCTCTGGACTAGCGGGGAACACCGGGGAGCTGTTTTTT.

The J gene is TRBJ1-1, the V gene TRBV15; D unclear. Trimming shortened V by 6 bases and J by 4 bases, and 12 bases separated the two germline ends. The CDR3 consists of 13 residues. Germline V gene sequence: CDR1 LNHNV, CDR2 YYDKDF (reference sequence). CDR3 amino acids: CATRRGSGTEAFF. In DNA form, the CDR3 reads TGTGCCACCAGACGGGGATCTGGCACTGAAGCTTTCTTT.

Regarding this clone: A junction end diverges from the germline sequence, so it may reflect a read error. The rearrangement uses TRBV7-9 and TRBJ2-2; 7 nucleotides match TRBD1. Germline V lookup: CDR1 SEHNR, CDR2 FQNEAQ (reference sequence). This CDR3 has 15 amino acids. The CDR3 sequence is CASSTGTENTGELVF. DNA for the CDR3: TGTGCCAGCAGCACCGGGACAGAGAACACCGGGGAGCTGGTTTTT.

V gene TRBV19 combines with J gene TRBJ2-3, with TRBD2 matching over 8 bases. The CDR3 loop spans 16 amino acids. Germline lookup yields CDR1 LNHDA and CDR2 SQIVND (reference sequence). Unmatched junction bases numbered 12, after V lost 8 bases and J lost 2 bases. The CDR3 protein is CASRRTGTSYTDTQYF. In DNA, the CDR3 is TGTGCCAGTCGAAGAACCGGGACTAGTTACACAGATACGCAGTATTTT.

V gene TRBV6-6 combines with J gene TRBJ2-7; no firm D call. V lost 0 bases, J lost 4 bases, and 4 bases lay in between. The germline V gene encodes CDR1 MNHNY and CDR2 SVGAGI (reference sequence). CDR3 length: 12 amino acids. CDR3 region: CASSYSSYEQYF. CDR3 coding DNA: TGTGCCAGCAGTTACTCGTCTTACGAGCAGTACTTC.

The chain combines TRBV19 with TRBJ2-5; D is perhaps TRBD2 (6 bases). CDR3 length: 14 amino acids. Trimming cost V 7 bases and J 3 bases, with 15 bases left between them. CDR1 and CDR2 (germline): LNHDA, SQIVND (reference sequence). The CDR3 DNA reads as TGTGCCAGTACAGGCGCGTCGGGGGAAGAGACCCAGTACTTC. Translation gives CASTGASGEETQYF.

The rearrangement links TRBV4-1 to TRBJ2-6; 14 positions agree with TRBD2. This CDR3 contains 19 residues. Germline-derived CDR1 and CDR2 are MGHRA and YSYEKL. V gave up 5 bases and J gave up 0 bases; unmatched junction bases: 6. In DNA, the CDR3 is TGCGCCAGCAGCATAGGGGGACTAGCGGGAGTCTCTGGGGCCAACGTCCTGACTTTC. This sequence encodes CASSIGGLAGVSGANVLTF.

V and J are TRBV9 and TRBJ1-2; perhaps TRBD1 as D (6 bases). Germline CDR1 and CDR2: SGDLS and YYNGEE. The CDR3 loop spans 13 amino acids. The ends were cut back, 7 bases at V and 2 bases at J, with 12 bases in the middle. The CDR3 here is CASRDTLNYGYTF. CDR3 coding DNA: TGTGCCAGCCGGGACACCCTCAACTATGGCTACACCTTC.

J is TRBJ2-2 and V is TRBV5-1; possible D gene TRBD1, 7 bases. Germline V gene data show CDR1 as SGHRS and CDR2 as YFSETQ. This CDR3 is 16 amino acids long. Trimming pared 1 base from V and 8 bases from J, leaving 18 bases between. The CDR3 sequence: CASSLRDSQQGGELFF. CDR3 nucleotides: TGCGCCAGCAGCTTGAGGGACTCACAACAGGGGGGGGAGCTGTTTTTT.

The chain is built from TRBV25-1 and TRBJ1-3; D is ambiguous. Trimming left V 5 bases short and J 0 bases short, with 8 bases between. The CDR3 has 14 residues. Per the germline V gene, CDR1 is MGHDK and CDR2 is SYGVNS. The CDR3 loop reads CASSLFSSGNTIYF. CDR3 sequence (DNA): TGTGCCAGCAGTCTATTTAGCTCTGGAAACACCATATATTTT.

The chain uses TRBV13 and TRBJ2-6; maybe TRBD2 (5 bases). Germline V gene sequence: CDR1 PRHDT, CDR2 FYEKMQ (reference sequence). The CDR3 covers 17 residues. Trimming took 3 bases from V and 2 from J, leaving 14 bases between them. The CDR3 coding sequence is TGTGCCAGCAGCTTTGAGGGAATTAGCCCTGGGGCCAACGTCCTGACTTTC. It yields the protein CASSFEGISPGANVLTF.

The chain is built from TRBV5-1 and TRBJ2-1, with a weak D call TRBD1 (6 bases). This CDR3 spans 16 amino acids. The germline V gene has CDR1 SGHRS and CDR2 YFSETQ. Trimming shortened V by 0 bases and J by 7 bases, and 17 bases separated the two germline ends. The CDR3 region is CASSLAVGAGENEQFF. The DNA for the CDR3 is TGCGCCAGCAGCTTGGCCGTGGGGGCAGGGGAAAATGAGCAGTTCTTC.

The chain combines TRBV19 with TRBJ2-2, with 7 bases that match TRBD1. Germline V CDR1 and CDR2: LNHDA, SQIVND (reference sequence). V was pared by 5 bases and J by 2 bases, with 2 bases of the junction left unmatched. The CDR3 has 14 residues. Written as DNA, the CDR3 is TGTGCCAGTAGTGGGACAGTTAACACCGGGGAGCTGTTTTTT. Its protein is CASSGTVNTGELFF. The full variable domain, completed using reference TRBV19 and TRBJ2-2, is DGGITQSPKYLFRKEGQNVTLSCEQNLNHDAMYWYRQDPGQGLRLIYYSQIVNDFQKGDIAEGYSVSREKKESFPLTVTSAQKNPTAFYLCASSGTVNTGELFFGEGSRLTVL.

The chain has TRBV21-1 and TRBJ1-3; the D segment call TRBD1 is taken from the table without a DNA check. TRBV21-1 is a recognized pseudogene. The CDR3 contains 17 residues. As DNA, the CDR3 is TGTGCCAGCAGCAAAGGTGGGGACAGGGGGCCTGGAAACACCATATATTTT. This translates into CASSKGGDRGPGNTIYF.

The chain is built from TRBV28 and TRBJ1-1; a possible D gene is TRBD1 (6 bases). V was shortened by 3 bases and J by 0 bases, with 14 bases between the two germline ends. This CDR3 comprises 16 residues. Germline V lookup: CDR1 MDHEN, CDR2 SYDVKM. In DNA, the CDR3 is TGTGCCAGCAGTTTTGCGGGGGCGACCATGAACACTGAAGCTTTCTTT. Translated, it gives CASSFAGATMNTEAFF. The full variable domain, rest sourced from reference TRBV28 and TRBJ1-1, is DVKVTQSSRYLVKRTGEKVFLECVQDMDHENMFWYRQDPGLGLRLIYFSYDVKMKEKGDIPEGYSVSREKKERFSLILESASTNQTSMYLCASSFAGATMNTEAFFGQGTRLTVV.